Below, 32 T cell receptor beta chains from the same sample are listed, as sequenced in a study of blood T cell repertoires in COVID-19. Only in-frame clones appear in the TCRdb table, and some are missing; sequencing was by immunoSEQ multiplex PCR. The sample lists approximately 250,000 clones, around 80% occurring once. The sequencing sample was made of peripheral blood. These receptors all come from a man in his forties who had recovered from COVID-19.

This chain links TRBV7-2 with TRBJ1-5; 8 nucleotides agree with TRBD1. Germline CDR1 is SGHTA and CDR2 is FQGNSA. V shed 1 base and J 6 bases; nucleotides not matched to a gene: 8. The CDR3 consists of 16 residues. The CDR3 loop is CASSLGGDRRVQPQHF. The CDR3 nucleotides are TGTGCCAGCAGCTTAGGGGGGGACAGGAGGGTTCAGCCCCAGCATTTT.

This rearrangement joins TRBV9 to TRBJ2-7; 14 bases match TRBD2. Germline CDR1 SGDLS, CDR2 YYNGEE. The junction had 5 bases not matched to a gene; V was cut back by 5 bases and J by 10 bases. This CDR3 is built from 13 residues. CDR3 in DNA: TGTGCCAGCAGTGTGGGACTAGCGGGAGCCCAGTACTTC. This sequence encodes CASSVGLAGAQYF.

The chain links TRBV18 to TRBJ1-2, with a tentative D call TRBD1 (6 bases). Deletions cut 5 bases from V and 6 bases from J, with 16 bases between. Germline CDR1 KGHSH, CDR2 LQKENI. The CDR3 runs 14 residues. The CDR3 sequence: CASSTQRQDHGYTF. CDR3 coding DNA: TGTGCCAGCTCAACCCAACGACAGGATCATGGCTACACCTTC.

The table lists this clone with a count of one. The V call is TRBV27, the J call TRBJ2-2; 8 positions match TRBD2. This CDR3 is built from 13 residues. J lost 5 bases, V lost 10 bases, and 6 bases had no gene match. The germline V gene has CDR1 MNHEY and CDR2 SMNVEV (reference sequence). The CDR3 DNA is TGTGCCACGGGGGGGGGACGGACCGGGGAGCTGTTTTTT. Amino acids: CATGGGRTGELFF.

This chain's CDR3 is CASGFQRGYEQYF. The CDR3 nucleotides are TGTGCTAGTGGTTTCCAACGGGGTTACGAGCAGTACTTC. This chain uses TRBV12-5 with TRBJ2-7; D perhaps matches TRBD2 (5 bases). Between the trimmed V and J ends, which lost 3 bases and 4 bases, there was a span of 10 bases. Germline CDR1 and CDR2: LGHNT and FRNRAP. The CDR3 runs to 13 residues.

The rearrangement links TRBV3-1 (or the pseudogene TRBV3-2) to TRBJ2-5, with 8 nucleotides matching TRBD2. This CDR3 has 15 amino acids. V gave up 3 bases and J gave up 5 bases; unmatched junction bases: 8. Germline assignment: CDR1 LGHDT and CDR2 YNNKEL (reference sequence). The CDR3 reads CASSHTGGARETQYF. The CDR3 DNA is TGTGCCAGCAGCCATACCGGGGGGGCACGCGAGACCCAGTACTTC.

There are a few counts of this clone. This sequence joins TRBV5-1 and TRBJ2-2; no clear D gene. Trimming cost V 6 bases and J 3 bases, with 12 bases left between them. This CDR3 region has 14 residues. The germline V gene encodes CDR1 SGHRS and CDR2 YFSETQ. CDR3 region: CASTRQAYTGELFF. The CDR3 DNA sequence: TGCGCCAGCACTCGTCAGGCTTACACCGGGGAGCTGTTTTTT.

The gene calls are TRBV12-2 and TRBJ1-1. TRBV12-2 is shown as a pseudogene. This CDR3 has 12 residues. CDR3 loop: CASRLARAGAFF. Here the CDR3 DNA reads TGTGCAAGTCGCTTAGCGAGGGCCGGAGCTTTCTTT.

This chain uses TRBV27 with TRBJ2-1, with a tentative D call TRBD2 (6 bases). Germline CDR1 MNHEY, CDR2 SMNVEV (reference sequence). Trimming pared 1 base from V and 6 bases from J, leaving 16 bases between. CDR3 length: 16 residues. Here the CDR3 DNA reads TGTGCCAGCAGTTTATTCGGGGGACTGATTCCCAATGAGCAGTTCTTC. Its translation is CASSLFGGLIPNEQFF.

The chain combines TRBV6-2 or TRBV6-3 with TRBJ1-4; 9 positions agree with TRBD1. The CDR3 runs to 15 residues. The germline V gene has CDR1 MNHEY and CDR2 SVGEGT. Trimming took 4 bases from V and 8 from J; bases not matched to a gene: 8. CDR3 loop: CASSSSGQGSEKLFF. DNA of the CDR3: TGTGCCAGCAGTTCCTCGGGACAGGGAAGCGAAAAACTGTTTTTT.

The V call is TRBV18, the J call TRBJ2-7; 7 nucleotides align to TRBD1. CDR1 and CDR2 (germline): KGHSH, LQKENI. The length of the CDR3 is 14 residues. V was clipped by 6 bases and J by 5 bases; unmatched bases: 10. CDR3 nucleotides: TGTGCCAGCTCGCCTGGGACAGTAGCCCACGAGCAGTACTTC. Its protein is CASSPGTVAHEQYF.

The chain is built from TRBV5-4 and TRBJ2-7; D not resolved. The germline V gene encodes CDR1 SGHNT and CDR2 YYREEE (reference sequence). The CDR3 is 14 amino acids. V was pared by 3 bases and J by 0 bases, with 10 bases between. CDR3 in amino acids: CASSSSGSSYEQYF. DNA for the CDR3: TGTGCCAGCAGCTCTTCAGGTTCCTCCTACGAGCAGTACTTC.

The J gene is TRBJ2-7, the V gene TRBV30, with 8 bases aligning to TRBD2. The V gene end was trimmed by 2 bases and the J gene end by 6 bases; junction bases not matched to a gene: 9. CDR1 GTSNPN and CDR2 SVGIG come from the germline V gene (reference sequence). The CDR3 loop spans 14 amino acids. The CDR3 DNA reads TGTGCCTGGAGTTACGGCGGGGGGCTCGTCGAGCAGTACTTC. Translated: CAWSYGGGLVEQYF. The variable domain in full, with the rest retrieved from reference TRBV30 and TRBJ2-7, is SQTIHQWPATLVQPVGSPLSLECTVEGTSNPNLYWYRQAAGRGLQLLFYSVGIGQISSEVPQNLSASRPQDRQFILSSKKLLLSDSGFYLCAWSYGGGLVEQYFGPGTRLTVT.

The gene calls are TRBV13 and TRBJ2-1, with D maybe TRBD2 (6 bases). Germline assignment: CDR1 PRHDT and CDR2 FYEKMQ (reference sequence). V gave up 5 bases and J gave up 0 bases, with 11 bases separating them. This CDR3 region has 15 residues. The CDR3 bases are TGTGCCAGCAGCCACGGGGGAAGCTCCTACAATGAGCAGTTCTTC. Translating it yields CASSHGGSSYNEQFF.

This clone was observed a single time. This sequence joins TRBV7-2 and TRBJ2-7; D gene unclear. V lost 3 bases to trimming and J lost 2 bases, with 8 bases between them. The CDR3 runs to 13 residues. Germline assignment: CDR1 SGHTA and CDR2 FQGNSA. The CDR3 here is CASSFPGTYEQYF. CDR3 DNA: TGTGCCAGCAGCTTCCCAGGAACCTACGAGCAGTACTTC.

V is TRBV10-3 and J is TRBJ2-5; maybe TRBD1 (6 bases). Germline CDR1 and CDR2: ENHRY and SYGVKD. Between the trimmed V and J ends, which lost 0 bases and 3 bases, there was a span of 14 bases. CDR3 length: 16 amino acids. The CDR3 region is CAISESLGTSEETQYF. The CDR3 bases are TGTGCCATCAGTGAGTCCCTGGGGACATCAGAAGAGACCCAGTACTTC.

This chain links TRBV5-4 with TRBJ1-1; TRBD1 agrees at 7 bases. The CDR3 length is 14 residues. Trimming at V came to 1 base and at J to 6 bases, leaving 6 bases not matched to a gene. CDR1 is SGHNT and CDR2 is YYREEE in the germline V gene (reference sequence). CDR3 amino acids: CASSLRQGGAEAFF. CDR3 DNA: TGTGCCAGCAGCTTGCGACAGGGCGGCGCTGAAGCTTTCTTT.

The chain employs TRBV4-3 and TRBJ2-7, with D possibly TRBD1 on 6 matching bases. The germline V gene encodes CDR1 LGHNA and CDR2 YSLEER. CDR3 length equals 15 residues. Trimming left V 1 base short and J 5 bases short, with 15 bases between. CDR3 sequence reads: CASSQVGQGYHEQYF. The CDR3 bases are TGCGCCAGCAGCCAAGTAGGTCAGGGGTACCACGAGCAGTACTTC.

The chain carries TRBV11-3 and TRBJ2-7; 9 bases agree with TRBD1. This CDR3 spans 15 amino acids. Germline CDR1 and CDR2: SGHNT and YENEEA. Germline trimming cut 1 base from V and 3 bases from J; bases unmatched to any gene: 4. The CDR3 DNA reads as TGTGCCAGCAGCTTAGTAGCGACAGGGGGCTACGAGCAGTACTTC. It encodes CASSLVATGGYEQYF.

This rearrangement joins TRBV7-2 to TRBJ2-7; 8 bases are shared with TRBD1. Per germline, CDR1 SGHTA and CDR2 FQGNSA. With V trimmed by 3 bases and J by 2 bases, 6 bases remained unmatched. CDR3 length: 15 residues. The CDR3 sequence is CASSFSQGATYEQYF. CDR3 DNA: TGTGCCAGCAGCTTCTCGCAGGGGGCGACCTACGAGCAGTACTTC.

This chain uses TRBV27 with TRBJ2-1, with a possible D match to TRBD1 (5 bases). CDR1 is MNHEY, CDR2 SMNVEV, per germline (reference sequence). The V and J ends lost 3 bases and 6 bases respectively, with 9 bases between them. This CDR3 is built from 13 residues. The CDR3 protein is CASSFNGANEQFF. The CDR3, as DNA: TGTGCCAGCAGTTTTAATGGGGCCAATGAGCAGTTCTTC.

The chain couples TRBV9 to TRBJ1-6, with a weak D call TRBD1 (6 bases). The CDR3 extends over 15 amino acids. Trimming pared 4 bases from V and 7 bases from J, leaving 15 bases between. Germline V gives CDR1 SGDLS, CDR2 YYNGEE. CDR3 nucleotide sequence: TGTGCCAGCAGCTCCATGGGACAAAGAAATTCACCCCTCCACTTT. The encoded protein is CASSSMGQRNSPLHF.

This chain uses TRBV11-3 with TRBJ2-1, with TRBD2 identical over 7 bases. V dropped 4 bases and J dropped 7; count of bases not matched to a gene: 10. CDR3 length equals 15 residues. Germline values: CDR1 SGHNT, CDR2 YENEEA. The CDR3 coding sequence is TGTGCCAGCAGCTCGGGGGGAGTGATACAAAATGAGCAGTTCTTC. Translation gives CASSSGGVIQNEQFF.

This sequence joins TRBV18 and TRBJ1-1; D may be TRBD1 (5 bases). The length of the CDR3 is 13 residues. V was cut by 6 bases and J by 4 bases, with 12 bases left in between. CDR1 KGHSH and CDR2 LQKENI come from the germline V gene. The CDR3 DNA reads as TGTGCCAGCTCGCGGGACCGCCTCACTGAAGCTTTCTTT. This sequence encodes CASSRDRLTEAFF.

The chain couples TRBV5-1 to TRBJ2-7; 7 bases match TRBD2. J gave up 1 base and V 2 bases, and 3 bases lay outside the gene matches. From germline, CDR1 is SGHRS and CDR2 YFSETQ. CDR3 size: 14 residues. The CDR3 DNA is TGCGCCAGCAGCTTAGATAGCGGGTCCTACGAGCAGTACTTC. It yields the protein CASSLDSGSYEQYF.

The chain employs TRBV19 and TRBJ2-7; 9 nucleotides line up with TRBD2. Germline CDR1 and CDR2: LNHDA and SQIVND (reference sequence). The length of the CDR3 is 16 residues. J was trimmed by 4 bases and V by 0 bases; bases with no gene match: 7. The CDR3, as DNA: TGTGCCAGTAGTATAGATTTGGAACTAGCGGGTTACGAGCAGTACTTC. Translating it yields CASSIDLELAGYEQYF. The entire variable domain, with the rest obtained from reference TRBV19 and TRBJ2-7, is as follows: DGGITQSPKYLFRKEGQNVTLSCEQNLNHDAMYWYRQDPGQGLRLIYYSQIVNDFQKGDIAEGYSVSREKKESFPLTVTSAQKNPTAFYLCASSIDLELAGYEQYFGPGTRLTVT.

The V call is TRBV19, the J call TRBJ1-5; the D gene is possibly TRBD1 (5 bases). Germline V lookup: CDR1 LNHDA, CDR2 SQIVND (reference sequence). The CDR3 is 13 residues long. V was trimmed by 1 base and J by 4 bases, leaving 5 bases between them. The chain's CDR3 is CASSIGTNQPQHF. DNA of the CDR3: TGTGCCAGTAGTATAGGGACAAATCAGCCCCAGCATTTT. Based on the CDR3 plus reference TRBV19 and TRBJ1-5, the full variable domain is DGGITQSPKYLFRKEGQNVTLSCEQNLNHDAMYWYRQDPGQGLRLIYYSQIVNDFQKGDIAEGYSVSREKKESFPLTVTSAQKNPTAFYLCASSIGTNQPQHFGDGTRLSIL.

The chain uses TRBV19 and TRBJ1-2, with TRBD1 matching 10 bases. This CDR3 has 13 residues. Per germline, CDR1 LNHDA and CDR2 SQIVND (reference sequence). Trimming took 7 bases from V and 8 from J; bases not matched to a gene: 7. CDR3 protein: CASTLDRGQGYTF. The CDR3 region has the DNA TGTGCCAGTACCCTCGACAGGGGGCAAGGCTACACCTTC.

The chain links TRBV18 to TRBJ2-5; D is possibly TRBD2 (6 bases). Trimming removed 3 bases at V and 1 base at J, with 9 bases between. Germline V CDR1 and CDR2: KGHSH, LQKENI. The CDR3 extends over 14 amino acids. CDR3 loop: CASSPPGVQETQYF. In nucleotides, the CDR3 is TGTGCCAGCTCACCCCCGGGGGTCCAAGAGACCCAGTACTTC.

A few counts support this clone. The chain links TRBV11-2 to TRBJ2-7; 10 bases agree with TRBD2. V was clipped by 3 bases and J by 4 bases; unmatched bases: 15. This CDR3 has 18 amino acids. Germline assignment: CDR1 SGHAT and CDR2 FQNNGV. This CDR3 is CASSFVGYTKRGGYEQYF. In DNA form, the CDR3 reads TGTGCCAGCAGCTTCGTAGGATACACAAAGCGGGGGGGGTACGAGCAGTACTTC.

This chain links TRBV9 with TRBJ1-1; TRBD1 matches 8 bases. The CDR3 extends over 16 amino acids. The germline gives CDR1 SGDLS, CDR2 YYNGEE. V shed 0 bases and J 8 bases; nucleotides not matched to a gene: 12. Here the CDR3 reads CASSVATSDRGSEAFF. CDR3 nucleotide sequence: TGTGCCAGCAGCGTAGCTACGAGTGACAGGGGATCCGAAGCTTTCTTT.

A word on this clone: Distinct nucleotide sequences in the sample also encode this CDR3. The rearrangement joins TRBV5-8 to TRBJ2-7; perhaps TRBD2 as D (6 bases). Germline assignment: CDR1 SGHTS and CDR2 YDEGEE. The CDR3 has 13 residues. Trimming took off 0 bases at V and 3 bases at J, with 7 bases between the two ends. The CDR3 sequence: CASSLAGSYEQYF. The CDR3 nucleotides are TGTGCCAGCAGCTTGGCCGGGAGCTACGAGCAGTACTTC.